This T cell receptor (beta chain) appears in the sequencing data of a study of T cell clones after liver transplantation. Germline V gene data show CDR1 as SGHAT and CDR2 as FQNNGV. The CDR3 sequence is 14 residues long. V lost 5 bases and J 2 bases, leaving 12 bases between the germline ends. Method: immunoSEQ multiplex PCR; TCRdb's copy keeps in-frame clones and lacks some. The sample shows tens of thousands of clones, approximately 87% of them seen only once. The sequencing here drew on CD4+ T cells from blood, taken at the 22-month timepoint. The J gene is TRBJ2-5, the V gene TRBV11-2; the D is unclear. This receptor was identified in a human patient who received a liver transplant. The graft donor may have given rise to some T cells. CDR3 sequence: CASSPLMTQETQYF. CDR3 DNA sequence: TGTGCCAGCAGCCCCCTCATGACTCAAGAGACCCAGTACTTC.